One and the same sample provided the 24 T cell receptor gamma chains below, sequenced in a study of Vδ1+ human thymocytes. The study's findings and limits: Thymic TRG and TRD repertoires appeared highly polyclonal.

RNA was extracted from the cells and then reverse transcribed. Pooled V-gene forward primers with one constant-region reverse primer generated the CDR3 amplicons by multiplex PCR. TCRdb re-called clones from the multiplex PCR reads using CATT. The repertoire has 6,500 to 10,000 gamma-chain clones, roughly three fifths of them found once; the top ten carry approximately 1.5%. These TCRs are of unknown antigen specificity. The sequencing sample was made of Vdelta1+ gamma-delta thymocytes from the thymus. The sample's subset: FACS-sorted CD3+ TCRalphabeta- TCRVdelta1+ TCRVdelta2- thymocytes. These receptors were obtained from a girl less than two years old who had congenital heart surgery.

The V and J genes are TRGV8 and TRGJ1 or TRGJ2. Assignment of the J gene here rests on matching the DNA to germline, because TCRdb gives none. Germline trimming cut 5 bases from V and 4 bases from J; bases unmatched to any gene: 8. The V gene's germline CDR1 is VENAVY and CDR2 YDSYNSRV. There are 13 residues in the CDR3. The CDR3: CATWVWDYYKKLF. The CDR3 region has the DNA TGTGCCACCTGGGTCTGGGACTATTATAAGAAACTCTTT.

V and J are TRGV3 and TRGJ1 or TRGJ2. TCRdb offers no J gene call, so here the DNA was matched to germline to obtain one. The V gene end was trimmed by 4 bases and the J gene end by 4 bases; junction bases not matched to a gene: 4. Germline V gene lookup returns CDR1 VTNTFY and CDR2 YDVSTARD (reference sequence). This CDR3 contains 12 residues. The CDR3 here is CATWEAYYKKLF. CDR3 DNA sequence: TGTGCCACCTGGGAAGCGTATTATAAGAAACTCTTT.

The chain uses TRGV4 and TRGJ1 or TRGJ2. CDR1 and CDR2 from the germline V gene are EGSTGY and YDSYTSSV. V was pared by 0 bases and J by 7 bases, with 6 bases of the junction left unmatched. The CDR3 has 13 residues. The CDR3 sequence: CATWDGWAYKKLF. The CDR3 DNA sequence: TGTGCCACCTGGGATGGGTGGGCCTATAAGAAACTCTTT.

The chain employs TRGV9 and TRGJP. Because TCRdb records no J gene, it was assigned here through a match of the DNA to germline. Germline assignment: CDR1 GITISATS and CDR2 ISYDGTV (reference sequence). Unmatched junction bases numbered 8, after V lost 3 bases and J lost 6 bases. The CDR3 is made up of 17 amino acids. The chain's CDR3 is CALWECVAELGKKIKVF. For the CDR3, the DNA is TGTGCCTTGTGGGAGTGTGTCGCAGAGTTGGGCAAAAAAATCAAGGTATTT.

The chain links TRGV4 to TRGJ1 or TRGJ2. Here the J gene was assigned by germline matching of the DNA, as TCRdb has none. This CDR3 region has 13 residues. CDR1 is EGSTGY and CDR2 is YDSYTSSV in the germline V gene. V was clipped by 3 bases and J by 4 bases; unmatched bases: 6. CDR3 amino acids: CATWDRSYYKKLF. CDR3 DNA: TGTGCCACCTGGGATCGGTCCTATTATAAGAAACTCTTT.

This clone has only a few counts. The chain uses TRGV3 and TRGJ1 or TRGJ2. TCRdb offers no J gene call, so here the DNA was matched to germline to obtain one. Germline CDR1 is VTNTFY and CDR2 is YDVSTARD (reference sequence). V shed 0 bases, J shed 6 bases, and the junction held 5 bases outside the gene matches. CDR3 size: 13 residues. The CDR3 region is CATWDRRLYKKLF. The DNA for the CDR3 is TGTGCCACCTGGGACAGGCGGCTTTATAAGAAACTCTTT.

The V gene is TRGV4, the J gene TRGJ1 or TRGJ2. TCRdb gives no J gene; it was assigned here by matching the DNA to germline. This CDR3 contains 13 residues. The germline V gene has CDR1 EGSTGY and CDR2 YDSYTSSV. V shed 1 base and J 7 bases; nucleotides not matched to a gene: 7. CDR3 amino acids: CATWDGSGYKKLF. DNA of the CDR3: TGTGCCACCTGGGATGGTTCGGGCTATAAGAAACTCTTT.

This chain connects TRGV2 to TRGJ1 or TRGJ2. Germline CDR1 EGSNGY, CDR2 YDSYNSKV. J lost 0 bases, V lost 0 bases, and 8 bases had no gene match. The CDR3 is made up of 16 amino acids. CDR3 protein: CATWDGSDANYYKKLF. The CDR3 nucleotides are TGTGCCACCTGGGACGGGAGCGATGCGAATTATTATAAGAAACTCTTT.

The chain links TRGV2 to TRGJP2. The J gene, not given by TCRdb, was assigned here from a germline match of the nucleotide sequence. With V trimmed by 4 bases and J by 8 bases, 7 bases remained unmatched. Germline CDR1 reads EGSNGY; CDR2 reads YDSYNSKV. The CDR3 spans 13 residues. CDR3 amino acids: CATWERADWIKTF. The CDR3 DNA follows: TGTGCCACCTGGGAACGAGCCGATTGGATCAAGACGTTT.

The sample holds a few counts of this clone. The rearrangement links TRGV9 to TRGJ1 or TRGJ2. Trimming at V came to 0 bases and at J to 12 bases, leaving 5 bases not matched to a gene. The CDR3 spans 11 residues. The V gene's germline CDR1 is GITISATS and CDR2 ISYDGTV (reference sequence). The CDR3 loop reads CALWEVEGKLF. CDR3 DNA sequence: TGTGCCTTGTGGGAGGTGGAAGGGAAACTCTTT.

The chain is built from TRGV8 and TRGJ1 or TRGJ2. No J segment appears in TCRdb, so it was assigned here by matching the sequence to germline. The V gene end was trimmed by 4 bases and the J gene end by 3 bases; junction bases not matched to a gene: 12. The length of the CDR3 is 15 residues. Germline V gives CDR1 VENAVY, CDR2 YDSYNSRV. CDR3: CATWERKPSYYKKLF. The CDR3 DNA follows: TGTGCCACCTGGGAGCGGAAACCATCTTATTATAAGAAACTCTTT.

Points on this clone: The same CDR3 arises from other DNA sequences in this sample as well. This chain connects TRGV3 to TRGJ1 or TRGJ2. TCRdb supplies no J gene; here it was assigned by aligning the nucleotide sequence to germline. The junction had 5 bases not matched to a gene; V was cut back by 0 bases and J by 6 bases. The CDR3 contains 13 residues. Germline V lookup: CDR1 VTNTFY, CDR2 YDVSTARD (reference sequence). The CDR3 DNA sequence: TGTGCCACCTGGGACAGGCGGCCTTATAAGAAACTCTTT. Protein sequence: CATWDRRPYKKLF.

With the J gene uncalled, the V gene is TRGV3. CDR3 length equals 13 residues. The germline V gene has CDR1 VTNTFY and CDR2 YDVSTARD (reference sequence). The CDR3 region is CATWDIPSYKKLF. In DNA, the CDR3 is TGTGCCACCTGGGACATCCCTTCTTATAAGAAGCTCTTT.

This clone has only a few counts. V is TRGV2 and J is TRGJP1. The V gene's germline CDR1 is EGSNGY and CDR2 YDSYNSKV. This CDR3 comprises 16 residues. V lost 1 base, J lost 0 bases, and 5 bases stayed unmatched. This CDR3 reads CATWDGGDTTGWFKIF. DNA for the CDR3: TGTGCCACCTGGGACGGTGGGGATACCACTGGTTGGTTCAAGATATTT.

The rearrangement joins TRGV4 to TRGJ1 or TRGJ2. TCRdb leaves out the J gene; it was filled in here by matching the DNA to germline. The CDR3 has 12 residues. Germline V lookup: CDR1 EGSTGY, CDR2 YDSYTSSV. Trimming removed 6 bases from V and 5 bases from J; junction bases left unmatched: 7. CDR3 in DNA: TGTGCCACCTGGTTCTCGAATTATAAGAAACTCTTT. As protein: CATWFSNYKKLF.

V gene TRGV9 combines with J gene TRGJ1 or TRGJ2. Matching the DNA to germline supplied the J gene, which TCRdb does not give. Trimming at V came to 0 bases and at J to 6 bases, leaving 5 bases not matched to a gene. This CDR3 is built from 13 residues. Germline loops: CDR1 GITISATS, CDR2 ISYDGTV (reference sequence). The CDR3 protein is CALWEVRPYKKLF. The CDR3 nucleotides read TGTGCCTTGTGGGAGGTGCGTCCTTATAAGAAACTCTTT.

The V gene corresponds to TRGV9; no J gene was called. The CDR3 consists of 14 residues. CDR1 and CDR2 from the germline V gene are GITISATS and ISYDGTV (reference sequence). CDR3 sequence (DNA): TGTGCCTTGTGGGAGGCCCCGAATTATTATAAGAAGCTCTTT. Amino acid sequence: CALWEAPNYYKKLF.

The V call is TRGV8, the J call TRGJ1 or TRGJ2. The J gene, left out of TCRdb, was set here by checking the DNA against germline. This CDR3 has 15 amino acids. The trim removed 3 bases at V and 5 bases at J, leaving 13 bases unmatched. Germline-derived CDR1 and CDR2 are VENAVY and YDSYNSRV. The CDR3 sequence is CATWDPYLRDYKKLF. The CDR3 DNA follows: TGTGCCACCTGGGATCCTTACTTGAGGGATTATAAGAAACTCTTT.

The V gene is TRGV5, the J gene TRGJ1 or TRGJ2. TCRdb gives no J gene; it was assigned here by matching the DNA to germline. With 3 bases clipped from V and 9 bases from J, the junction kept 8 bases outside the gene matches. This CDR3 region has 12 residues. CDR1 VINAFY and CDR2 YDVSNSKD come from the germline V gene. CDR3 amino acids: CATWDGSFKKLF. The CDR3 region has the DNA TGTGCCACCTGGGACGGATCTTTTAAGAAACTCTTT.

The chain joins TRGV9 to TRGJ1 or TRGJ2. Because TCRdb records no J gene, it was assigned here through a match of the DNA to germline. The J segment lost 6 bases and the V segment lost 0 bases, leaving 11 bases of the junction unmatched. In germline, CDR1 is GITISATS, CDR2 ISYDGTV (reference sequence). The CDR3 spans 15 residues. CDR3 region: CALWEVQGSGYKKLF. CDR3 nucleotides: TGTGCCTTGTGGGAGGTGCAAGGGAGCGGTTATAAGAAACTCTTT.

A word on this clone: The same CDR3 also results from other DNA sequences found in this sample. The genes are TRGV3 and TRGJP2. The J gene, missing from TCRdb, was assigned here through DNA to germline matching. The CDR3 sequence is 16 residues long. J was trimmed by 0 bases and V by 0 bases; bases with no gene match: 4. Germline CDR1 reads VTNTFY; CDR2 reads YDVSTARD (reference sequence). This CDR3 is CATWDRSYSSDWIKTF. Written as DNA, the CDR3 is TGTGCCACCTGGGACAGGTCTTATAGTAGTGATTGGATCAAGACGTTT.

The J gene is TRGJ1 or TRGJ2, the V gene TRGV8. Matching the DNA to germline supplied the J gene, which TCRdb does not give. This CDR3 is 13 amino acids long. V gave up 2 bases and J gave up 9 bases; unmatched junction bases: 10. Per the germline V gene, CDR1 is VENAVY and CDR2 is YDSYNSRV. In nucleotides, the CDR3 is TGTGCCACCTGGGATACCGCCAAAACTAAGAAACTCTTT. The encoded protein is CATWDTAKTKKLF.

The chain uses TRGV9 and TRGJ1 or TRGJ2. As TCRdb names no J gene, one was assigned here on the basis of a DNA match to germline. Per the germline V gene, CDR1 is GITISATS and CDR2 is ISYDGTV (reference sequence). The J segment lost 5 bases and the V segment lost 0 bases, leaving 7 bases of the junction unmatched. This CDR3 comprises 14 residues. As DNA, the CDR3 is TGTGCCTTGTGGGAGGTGCAAGGTGATTATAAGAAACTCTTT. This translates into CALWEVQGDYKKLF.

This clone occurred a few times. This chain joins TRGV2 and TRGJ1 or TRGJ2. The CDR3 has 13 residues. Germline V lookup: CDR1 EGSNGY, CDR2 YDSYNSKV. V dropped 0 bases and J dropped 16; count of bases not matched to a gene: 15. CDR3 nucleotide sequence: TGTGCCACCTGGGACGGGCCAGCCCGTAAATTGCTCTTT. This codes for CATWDGPARKLLF.